This TCR beta chain originates from a study of T cell responses to AZD1222 COVID-19 vaccine. The study, taken as a whole, reports: It was only 6 or 7 AZD1222 recipients who were seropositive at baseline.

Germline V lookup: CDR1 MNHEY, CDR2 SMNVEV (reference sequence). The V gene end was trimmed by 0 bases and the J gene end by 6 bases; junction bases not matched to a gene: 8. This CDR3 is 16 amino acids long. Points on this clone: Its antigen is not identified.

Clones were read by immunoSEQ multiplex PCR, and TCRdb kept only the in-frame ones, dropping some. The data show around 140,000 clones, 91% seen once. The V gene is TRBV27, the J gene TRBJ2-7, with TRBD1 matching over 10 bases. Sequenced here: peripheral blood, sampled 28 days after the second dose of the MenACWY control vaccine. This sequence was found in an adult who received the MenACWY meningococcal vaccine as a control. Here the CDR3 reads CASSLSIGTGAVEQYF. The CDR3 DNA reads as TGTGCCAGCAGTTTATCGATAGGGACAGGGGCGGTCGAGCAGTACTTC.